This T cell receptor beta chain derives from a study of T cells in Graves' hyperthyroidism and ophthalmopathy. Study observations and caveats: Most thyroid clonotypes with frequency above 0.001 were detected in blood. A model of 13 V-J features distinguished ophthalmopathy from stable hyperthyroidism.

About this clonotype: The antigen is not known.

Uncontrolled infection, other autoimmune disease, pregnancy or lactation disqualified patients from enrolment. The authors took PBMCs from 10 ml fresh peripheral blood. This CDR3 is 13 amino acids long. Germline loops: CDR1 MNHNS, CDR2 SASEGT. With V trimmed by 5 bases and J by 3 bases, 4 bases remained unmatched. TCR beta CDR3 sequences were amplified from RNA transcripts. RT-PCR in the first round (using the HTBI primer set) targeted the TCR CDR3. In TCRdb, the multiplex PCR reads were re-called with MiXCR into one record per CDR3 protein. The table shows over 350,000 distinct CDR3 sequences, with 14% to 15% occurring only once.

Sequenced: blood. The gene calls are TRBV6-1 and TRBJ2-7; TRBD1 aligns across 7 bases. This TCR was sampled from a man aged 18 to 35 with Graves' ophthalmopathy. The CDR3 DNA follows: TGTGCCAGCAGTACCGGGACAGACTACGAGCAGTACTTC. Protein product: CASSTGTDYEQYF.